The source of this T cell receptor (beta chain) is a study of blood T cell repertoires in COVID-19. Study-wide context: COVID-19 samples collected from the United States, Italy and Spain covered acute and convalescent phases. Sources were T cells, B-cell-depleted T cells, or PBMCs; the material itself was cDNA or gDNA.

The germline V gene encodes CDR1 MRHNA and CDR2 SNTAGT. This CDR3 has 15 residues. V dropped 3 bases and J dropped 1; count of bases not matched to a gene: 2. Assignments of participants to cohorts depended upon their own reported clinical history. Clones were sequenced by immunoSEQ multiplex PCR, and TCRdb holds only the in-frame ones, with some missing. The sample contains some 300,000 clones, about nine tenths of which appear only once. The receptor was derived from a man aged 25 to 40 who had recovered from COVID-19. Sequenced sample: PBMCs or T cells enriched from blood (not recorded which). The chain combines TRBV6-4 with TRBJ2-3; 9 bases agree with TRBD2. The CDR3 region is CASSETSGGTDTQYF. Here the CDR3 DNA reads TGTGCCAGCAGTGAGACTAGCGGCGGCACAGATACGCAGTATTTT.